The 31 T cell receptor beta chains below were found in one sample sequenced in a study of blood T cells in healthy people across ages. A second roughly 7 to 12 cycle PCR used barcoded and J-beta primers. TCRdb reprocessed the 5' RACE reads with MiXCR, giving one entry per CDR3 protein. The data hold 1.5 million to 2 million distinct CDR3 sequences, with roughly 30% observed a single time. The sequenced sample consisted of blood. Receptor source: a woman in her twenties or thirties in good health.

The V call is TRBV10-3, the J call TRBJ2-3; a weak D match, TRBD2 (6 bases). CDR3 size: 17 residues. V was clipped by 0 bases and J by 6 bases, with 19 bases between them. Germline lookup yields CDR1 ENHRY and CDR2 SYGVKD. The CDR3: CAISESRRVEGGDTQYF. For the CDR3, the DNA is TGTGCCATCAGTGAGTCGAGGAGGGTGGAAGGAGGGGATACGCAGTATTTT.

The CDR3 here is CASSFDGGALYEQYF. For the CDR3, the DNA is TGTGCCAGCAGCTTTGATGGCGGGGCCCTCTACGAGCAGTACTTC. This rearrangement joins TRBV7-3 to TRBJ2-7; TRBD2 might be the D (6 bases). V was cut by 3 bases and J by 3 bases, with 15 bases left in between. In germline, CDR1 is SGHTA, CDR2 FQGTGA. The length of the CDR3 is 15 residues.

This clonotype was recorded at least ten times. This chain uses TRBV12-3 or TRBV12-4 with TRBJ2-7; a possible D gene is TRBD2 (6 bases). Trimming stripped 6 bases from V and 1 base from J, with 10 bases between. This CDR3 has 13 amino acids. The DNA of the CDR3 is TGTGCCAGCAGAAAGACTAGTTCCTACGAGCAGTACTTC. Translated, it gives CASRKTSSYEQYF.

This clonotype has only a few counts. The chain couples TRBV4-1 to TRBJ2-7; possibly TRBD2 for D (6 bases). This CDR3 is built from 16 residues. Germline V gene sequence: CDR1 MGHRA, CDR2 YSYEKL. Trimming stripped 0 bases from V and 2 bases from J, with 14 bases between. As DNA, the CDR3 is TGCGCCAGCAGCCAAGATCGCGGCGGGGCCACCTACGAGCAGTACTTC. Encoded protein: CASSQDRGGATYEQYF.

The chain combines TRBV4-1 with TRBJ1-3; D remains unclear. Trimming took off 2 bases at V and 1 base at J, with 12 bases between the two ends. This CDR3 region has 16 residues. From germline, CDR1 is MGHRA and CDR2 YSYEKL. The DNA of the CDR3 is TGCGCCAGCAGCCAATTGCCAGAACCATCTGGAAACACCATATATTTT. This encodes CASSQLPEPSGNTIYF.

This clonotype turned up a few times. The CDR3 DNA reads as TGCAGTGCAGAAGGAGGGAGCGGCACAGATACGCAGTATTTT. Translation: CSAEGGSGTDTQYF. V gene TRBV20-1 combines with J gene TRBJ2-3; a possible D gene is TRBD2 (6 bases). Per the germline V gene, CDR1 is DFQATT and CDR2 is SNEGSKA (reference sequence). Trimming cost V 6 bases and J 1 base, with 14 bases left between them. The CDR3 is made up of 14 amino acids.

Turning to this clonotype: A much larger clone lies one base from this, so it may be a read error. This chain links TRBV29-1 with TRBJ2-3; possible D gene TRBD2, 5 bases. The germline V gene encodes CDR1 SQVTM and CDR2 ANQGSEA. V was clipped by 3 bases and J by 2 bases, with 9 bases between them. CDR3 length: 13 residues. The CDR3 coding sequence is TGCAGCGTTGACTCCGGGATCACAGATACGCAGTATTTT. Amino acid sequence: CSVDSGITDTQYF.

In its sample, this clonotype was seen a few times. CDR3 loop: CASSAQYQETQYF. The CDR3 region has the DNA TGTGCCAGCAGCGCCCAGTACCAAGAGACCCAGTACTTC. The J gene is TRBJ2-5, the V gene TRBV7-9; no clear D. The CDR3 spans 13 residues. V gave up 5 bases and J gave up 0 bases, with 7 bases separating them. Per the germline V gene, CDR1 is SEHNR and CDR2 is FQNEAQ (reference sequence).

Comments on this clonotype: Its ends do not fully match the called genes, so a read error is possible. V usage is TRBV15 and J usage is TRBJ2-7; D gene ambiguous. CDR1 is LNHNV and CDR2 is YYDKDF in the germline V gene (reference sequence). CDR3 length: 16 amino acids. CDR3 DNA: TGTGCCACCAGCAGAGATTCGGGCAGAGGATCCTACGAGCGGTACTTC. Its protein is CATSRDSGRGSYERYF.

The chain is built from TRBV2 and TRBJ2-7, with D unresolved. CDR1 is SNHLY, CDR2 FYNNEI, per germline. The CDR3 loop spans 14 amino acids. Trimming took off 2 bases at V and 7 bases at J, with 15 bases between the two ends. The chain's CDR3 is CASSERTVGLEQYF. The CDR3 DNA reads TGTGCCAGCAGTGAACGAACGGTGGGCCTTGAGCAGTACTTC.

The chain employs TRBV3-1 and TRBJ1-2; 8 nucleotides line up with TRBD1. Unmatched junction bases numbered 13, after V lost 8 bases and J lost 8 bases. Germline-derived CDR1 and CDR2 are LGHDT and YNNKEL (reference sequence). This CDR3 is 14 amino acids long. Here the CDR3 DNA reads TGTGCCAGCCGTCCCACCACAGGGGGAATCGGCTACACCTTC. Translating it yields CASRPTTGGIGYTF.

This clonotype has a handful of counts. The chain combines TRBV2 with TRBJ1-1; D is unresolved. CDR3 length equals 13 residues. Germline lookup yields CDR1 SNHLY and CDR2 FYNNEI. The V end lost 6 bases, the J end lost 1 base, and 9 bases lay between the germline ends. CDR3 bases: TGTGCCAGCAGAGGTTGGGAGAACACTGAAGCTTTCTTT. Its translation: CASRGWENTEAFF.

This clonotype was picked up a small number of times. The chain joins TRBV7-8 to TRBJ2-2; 14 bases map to TRBD2. The germline gives CDR1 SGHVS, CDR2 FQNEAQ. V shed 4 bases, J shed 4 bases, and the junction held 2 bases outside the gene matches. The CDR3 loop spans 16 amino acids. Here the CDR3 reads CASSSGLAGGTGELFF. For the CDR3, the DNA is TGTGCCAGCAGCTCCGGACTAGCGGGAGGCACCGGGGAGCTGTTTTTT.

In this sample, this clonotype turned up a few times. The genes are TRBV5-6 and TRBJ2-7, with D possibly being TRBD2 (6 bases). Germline CDR1 and CDR2: SGHDT and YYEEEE. V gave up 3 bases and J gave up 0 bases, with 13 bases separating them. The CDR3 loop spans 15 amino acids. The CDR3 is CASSSIGEDSYEQYF. CDR3 DNA: TGTGCCAGCAGCTCTATCGGGGAGGACTCCTACGAGCAGTACTTC.

V usage is TRBV21-1 and J usage is TRBJ2-3; the D call of TRBD1 is as the table states it, not checked on the DNA. TRBV21-1 is tagged as a pseudogene. The CDR3 is 20 residues long. CDR3 residues: CASSKPCGGTPRGHTDTQYF. The CDR3 DNA sequence: TGTGCCAGCAGCAAACCCTGCGGGGGGACCCCGAGGGGGCATACAGATACGCAGTATTTT.

The J gene is TRBJ2-5, the V gene TRBV2; 10 bases align to TRBD1. TRBJ2-7 matches the DNA end more closely, so the J call is doubtful. This CDR3 is built from 15 residues. Per the germline V gene, CDR1 is SNHLY and CDR2 is FYNNEI. CDR3 bases: TGTGCCAGCAGCGACCCAGAGGACAGGGGGGGCGAGCAGTACTTC. It specifies CASSDPEDRGGEQYF.

This clonotype was seen a few times. As DNA, the CDR3 is TGCGCCAGCAGCCAAGATCCGGGTTCGGACACTGAAGCTTTCTTT. Translated: CASSQDPGSDTEAFF. J is TRBJ1-1 and V is TRBV4-1; D gene uncertain. CDR1 and CDR2 (germline): MGHRA, YSYEKL. The ends were cut back, 0 bases at V and 3 bases at J, with 11 bases in the middle. The CDR3 is 15 amino acids.

This clonotype was seen more than once but under ten times. The V gene is TRBV7-9, the J gene TRBJ1-2; unclear D gene. V lost 5 bases to trimming and J lost 7 bases, with 11 bases between them. The CDR3 consists of 12 residues. Germline assignment: CDR1 SEHNR and CDR2 FQNEAQ (reference sequence). The CDR3 coding sequence is TGTGCCAGCAGCGGATCCCGGCGTGGCTACACCTTC. Its translation is CASSGSRRGYTF.

V and J are TRBV12-3 or TRBV12-4 and TRBJ2-7; possibly TRBD1 for D (5 bases). The CDR3 is 15 amino acids. V shed 4 bases and J shed 2 bases, with 15 bases lying between them. Here the CDR3 DNA reads TGTGCCAGCAGTTCGCAGGGCGGACGGGCCTACGAGCAGTACTTC. Translation: CASSSQGGRAYEQYF.

This clonotype has more than one count but fewer than ten. The chain recombines TRBV4-2 with TRBJ2-1; 7 positions agree with TRBD2. The CDR3 contains 16 residues. Germline CDR1 LGHNA, CDR2 YNFKEQ. With 0 bases clipped from V and 2 bases from J, the junction kept 4 bases outside the gene matches. In nucleotides, the CDR3 is TGTGCCAGCAGCCAAGAGCCCGGGGGGACCTACAATGAGCAGTTCTTC. As protein: CASSQEPGGTYNEQFF.

The V and J genes are TRBV7-6 and TRBJ2-7; D not resolved. Germline V CDR1 and CDR2: SGHVS, FNYEAQ. Trimming left V 5 bases short and J 2 bases short, with 22 bases between. CDR3 length: 17 amino acids. CDR3 bases: TGTGCCAGCAGCGCCATTATCGACACGTCTCGCCCCTACGAGCAGTACTTC. This sequence encodes CASSAIIDTSRPYEQYF.

This clonotype showed up just a few times. The rearrangement joins TRBV7-2 to TRBJ1-4, with unresolved D. Trimming stripped 1 base from V and 5 bases from J, with 11 bases between. The CDR3 runs 15 residues. Germline V gives CDR1 SGHTA, CDR2 FQGNSA. CDR3 nucleotides: TGTGCCAGCAGCTTAGTGGCAGACCGCAATGAAAAACTGTTTTTT. This codes for CASSLVADRNEKLFF.

This clonotype occurred a few times. The genes are TRBV25-1 and TRBJ2-3, with TRBD1 identical over 9 bases. CDR3 length: 18 residues. Germline CDR1 and CDR2: MGHDK and SYGVNS. With V trimmed by 0 bases and J by 4 bases, 11 bases remained unmatched. In DNA form, the CDR3 reads TGTGCCAGCAGTGAATATAAAGGGGACAGGGCGTCTGCAGATACGCAGTATTTT. Protein product: CASSEYKGDRASADTQYF. Full variable domain (outside the CDR3, taken from reference TRBV25-1 and TRBJ2-3): EADIYQTPRYLVIGTGKKITLECSQTMGHDKMYWYQQDPGMELHLIHYSYGVNSTEKGDLSSESTVSRIRTEHFPLTLESARPSHTSQYLCASSEYKGDRASADTQYFGPGTRLTVL.

This clonotype occurred many times. The CDR3 here is CASSPLESRDHEQFF. As DNA, the CDR3 is TGTGCCAGCAGCCCTTTGGAATCGCGGGATCATGAGCAGTTCTTC. The chain carries TRBV9 and TRBJ2-1; a possible D gene is TRBD2 (6 bases). V lost 4 bases, J lost 8 bases, and 19 bases lay in between. The CDR3 loop spans 15 amino acids. Germline lookup yields CDR1 SGDLS and CDR2 YYNGEE.

V and J are TRBV2 and TRBJ2-1; D is possibly TRBD2 (6 bases). V was pared by 9 bases and J by 9 bases, with 15 bases between. CDR1 and CDR2 from the germline V gene are SNHLY and FYNNEI. The CDR3 covers 12 residues. CDR3 in DNA: TGTGCCAGGGGTGGAGGGGAAGGTGAGCAGTTCTTC. Its translation is CARGGGEGEQFF.

This clonotype came up a few times. This chain connects TRBV28 to TRBJ2-3; 7 bases line up with TRBD1. Germline CDR1 MDHEN, CDR2 SYDVKM. V lost 5 bases to trimming and J lost 6 bases; unmatched junction nucleotides: 14. This CDR3 is built from 16 residues. The CDR3 sequence is CASSPNRGSGGDTQYF. Written as DNA, the CDR3 is TGTGCCAGCAGTCCGAACAGGGGCTCCGGCGGGGATACGCAGTATTTT.

The V gene is TRBV5-1, the J gene TRBJ2-5; a possible D gene is TRBD1 (5 bases). Trimming stripped 0 bases from V and 5 bases from J, with 14 bases between. The CDR3 length is 15 residues. Germline V gene sequence: CDR1 SGHRS, CDR2 YFSETQ. The chain's CDR3 is CASSLGAGSHETQYF. The CDR3 DNA follows: TGCGCCAGCAGCTTGGGGGCAGGGTCGCACGAGACCCAGTACTTC.

V and J are TRBV6-1 and TRBJ1-2; D perhaps matches TRBD1 (6 bases). Trimming pared 1 base from V and 4 bases from J, leaving 13 bases between. CDR3 length: 15 residues. Germline V CDR1 and CDR2: MNHNS, SASEGT. CDR3 sequence (DNA): TGTGCCAGCAGTGAAGGGAGGGGACATCCCTATGGCTACACCTTC. Translation gives CASSEGRGHPYGYTF.

V is TRBV20-1 and J is TRBJ2-7; TRBD2 agrees at 12 bases. The trim removed 5 bases at V and 9 bases at J, leaving 5 bases unmatched. The CDR3 covers 12 residues. Germline V gene data show CDR1 as DFQATT and CDR2 as SNEGSKA (reference sequence). For the CDR3, the DNA is TGCAGTGCTTGGACTAGCGGGAACGGGCAGTACTTC. It translates to CSAWTSGNGQYF.

A note on this clonotype: Just one base apart from a much larger clone, this may be a read error. The rearrangement uses TRBV29-1 and TRBJ2-1; no definite D call. This CDR3 has 12 residues. Germline V lookup: CDR1 SQVTM, CDR2 ANQGSEA. The CDR3 reads CCVRTSYNEQFF. The DNA for the CDR3 is TGCTGCGTAAGAACTTCCTACAATGAGCAGTTCTTC.

The gene calls are TRBV20-1 and TRBJ2-1, with TRBD1 matching 9 bases. In germline, CDR1 is DFQATT, CDR2 SNEGSKA (reference sequence). This CDR3 region has 16 residues. The V segment lost 0 bases and the J segment 7 bases; nucleotides outside the gene matches: 10. DNA of the CDR3: TGCAGTGCTAGAGATCGGACAGGGGCCATCAGAAATGAGCAGTTCTTC. This codes for CSARDRTGAIRNEQFF.